The rows below give T cell receptor beta chains drawn from one sample of a study of T cell responses to AZD1222 COVID-19 vaccine. Clones were sequenced by immunoSEQ multiplex PCR, and TCRdb holds only the in-frame ones, with some missing. The sample includes 170,000 or so clones, 90% seen only once; the top ten take roughly 1.6%. Sequenced material: peripheral blood, taken on day 0 of AZD1222 vaccination. The receptor source for this set is an adult in good health. The CDR3 runs from the conserved cysteine through the conserved F or W. A D gene is named only where the DNA matches it firmly. Only part of the rows carry a size: once, few, many, or a class if the clone is expanded.

CDR3 DNA: TGCGCCAGCAGCTTCAACCCGGGACCCAACAATGAGCAGTTCTTC; CDR3 protein: CASSFNPGPNNEQFF; J gene: TRBJ2-1; V gene: TRBV5-1; clone size: -; D gene: -
CDR3 DNA: TGTGCCAGTCAGGGGAATGGAAACACCATATATTTT; CDR3 protein: CASQGNGNTIYF; J gene: TRBJ1-3; V gene: TRBV6-5; clone size: -; D gene: -
CDR3 DNA: TGTGCCAGCAGTCACCCCGCCGGACCTCCTACGTACTATGGCTACACCTTC; CDR3 protein: CASSHPAGPPTYYGYTF; J gene: TRBJ1-2; V gene: TRBV28; clone size: -; D gene: -
CDR3 DNA: TGTGCCAGCACTGGAACGGGACGCCTCAATCAGCCCCAGCATTTT; CDR3 protein: CASTGTGRLNQPQHF; J gene: TRBJ1-5; V gene: TRBV6-6; clone size: -; D gene: -
CDR3 DNA: TGCGCCAGCAGCCCGCGGGAACACACAGATACGCAGTATTTT; CDR3 protein: CASSPREHTDTQYF; J gene: TRBJ2-3; V gene: TRBV5-1; clone size: -; D gene: -
CDR3 DNA: TGTGCCAGCAGCTCTAGCGGGGGCCTAGGTGAGCAGTACTTC; CDR3 protein: CASSSSGGLGEQYF; J gene: TRBJ2-7; V gene: TRBV2; clone size: once; D gene: TRBD2
CDR3 DNA: TGCGCCAGCAGCGAGACAGGGGGCGGAAGCTATGGCTACACCTTC; CDR3 protein: CASSETGGGSYGYTF; J gene: TRBJ1-2; V gene: TRBV5-1; clone size: -; D gene: TRBD1
CDR3 DNA: TGTGCCAGCAGCCCCCGGGCGGTTTGGGATGGCTACACCTTC; CDR3 protein: CASSPRAVWDGYTF; J gene: TRBJ1-2; V gene: TRBV13; clone size: -; D gene: -
CDR3 DNA: TGTGCCTTTGGGCCGGGTAGTTCACCCCTCCACTTT; CDR3 protein: CAFGPGSSPLHF; J gene: TRBJ1-6; V gene: TRBV30; clone size: -; D gene: -
CDR3 DNA: TGCGCCAGCAGCTTGGTCCCAGGGCAGGCGAATGAAAAACTGTTTTTT; CDR3 protein: CASSLVPGQANEKLFF; J gene: TRBJ1-4; V gene: TRBV5-1; clone size: -; D gene: -
CDR3 DNA: TGTGCCAGCAGCCCCAAATCTAGCGGGGGGGCTGGGGAGACCCAGTACTTC; CDR3 protein: CASSPKSSGGAGETQYF; J gene: TRBJ2-5; V gene: TRBV11-2; clone size: -; D gene: TRBD2
CDR3 DNA: TGTGCCAGCAGTGAAGGCGGCTGGGTTGGCTATGGCTACACCTTC; CDR3 protein: CASSEGGWVGYGYTF; J gene: TRBJ1-2; V gene: TRBV6-1; clone size: -; D gene: -
CDR3 DNA: TGTGCCAGCATAGCCCGGGGGGCGGGCTATGGCTACACCTTC; CDR3 protein: CASIARGAGYGYTF; J gene: TRBJ1-2; V gene: TRBV6-5; clone size: -; D gene: -
CDR3 DNA: TGTGCCAGTAGTATCTCGGAGCAGAGCTCTGGGGCCAACGTCCTGACTTTC; CDR3 protein: CASSISEQSSGANVLTF; J gene: TRBJ2-6; V gene: TRBV19; clone size: -; D gene: -
CDR3 DNA: TGTGCCAGCAGGATTCCAGGGGAAGAAGAAAAACTGTTTTTT; CDR3 protein: CASRIPGEEEKLFF; J gene: TRBJ1-4; V gene: TRBV6-6; clone size: -; D gene: -
CDR3 DNA: TGTGCCAGTAGTATGGTGCTGCAGCCCCAGCATTTT; CDR3 protein: CASSMVLQPQHF; J gene: TRBJ1-5; V gene: TRBV19; clone size: -; D gene: -
CDR3 DNA: TGTGCCAGCAGCTTAGGACAAACGACAACTAATGAAAAACTGTTTTTT; CDR3 protein: CASSLGQTTTNEKLFF; J gene: TRBJ1-4; V gene: TRBV7-9; clone size: -; D gene: -
CDR3 DNA: TGTGCCAGCAGCCCCCTCGAGGGGCGCGATGGGGCCAACGTCCTGACTTTC; CDR3 protein: CASSPLEGRDGANVLTF; J gene: TRBJ2-6; V gene: TRBV7-9; clone size: -; D gene: -
CDR3 DNA: TGTGCCAGCAGCTTCGGGGGCCAAAATCAGCCCCAGCATTTT; CDR3 protein: CASSFGGQNQPQHF; J gene: TRBJ1-5; V gene: TRBV7-8; clone size: -; D gene: -
CDR3 DNA: TGTGCCAGCTCACCGCGCGAGACAGGGGGCTCCTACGAGCAGTACTTC; CDR3 protein: CASSPRETGGSYEQYF; J gene: TRBJ2-7; V gene: TRBV18; clone size: -; D gene: TRBD1
CDR3 DNA: TGTGCCAGTATGGGCGGGTTCGGTGAAAAACTGTTTTTT; CDR3 protein: CASMGGFGEKLFF; J gene: TRBJ1-4; V gene: TRBV19; clone size: -; D gene: -
CDR3 DNA: TGTGCCAGCAGCTCCTCCCTGCAAGCGGGGGACCAGTTTTTCAGCAGGGGCCTCTTC; CDR3 protein: CASSSSLQAGDQFFSRGLF; J gene: TRBJ2-1; V gene: TRBV11-2; clone size: -; D gene: TRBD2
CDR3 DNA: TGTGCCAGCAGTTTACCCCGACAGGGAGGTGAAAAACTGTTTTTT; CDR3 protein: CASSLPRQGGEKLFF; J gene: TRBJ1-4; V gene: TRBV28; clone size: -; D gene: TRBD1
CDR3 DNA: TGTGCCAGCAGCTTAGCCGGGACAGGGAATGAAAAACTGTTTTTT; CDR3 protein: CASSLAGTGNEKLFF; J gene: TRBJ1-4; V gene: TRBV11-2; clone size: -; D gene: TRBD1
CDR3 DNA: TGCGCCAGCAGCGCCCTAGGGGGACAGGGGCTGATTAACACCGGGGAGCTGTTTTTT; CDR3 protein: CASSALGGQGLINTGELFF; J gene: TRBJ2-2; V gene: TRBV10-1; clone size: -; D gene: TRBD1